The 15 T cell receptor beta chains in this list originate from one sample, sequenced in a study of blood T cell repertoires in COVID-19. The method was immunoSEQ multiplex PCR; TCRdb's version includes in-frame clones alone and lacks a portion of them. The sample lists about 270,000 clones, 81% occurring once. Sequenced sample: peripheral blood. Receptors originate from a woman in her fifties or sixties with active or convalescent COVID-19.

The rearrangement links TRBV19 to TRBJ1-2; no clear D. CDR1 LNHDA and CDR2 SQIVND come from the germline V gene (reference sequence). The CDR3 extends over 14 amino acids. Trimming shortened V by 7 bases and J by 1 base, and 13 bases separated the two germline ends. CDR3 loop: CASKAGPHNYGYTF. The DNA for the CDR3 is TGTGCCAGTAAAGCGGGCCCTCATAACTATGGCTACACCTTC.

V gene TRBV28 combines with J gene TRBJ2-2, with unresolved D. CDR1 and CDR2 (germline): MDHEN, SYDVKM. This CDR3 spans 15 amino acids. Trimming pared 6 bases from V and 4 bases from J, leaving 15 bases between. The CDR3, as DNA: TGTGCCAGCAGGACCCAGCCTAGGCCCACCGGGGAGCTGTTTTTT. This sequence encodes CASRTQPRPTGELFF.

V and J are TRBV6-6 and TRBJ2-3, with TRBD2 matching over 7 bases. The CDR3 covers 16 residues. Germline values: CDR1 MNHNY, CDR2 SVGAGI (reference sequence). With V trimmed by 0 bases and J by 2 bases, 5 bases remained unmatched. CDR3 nucleotides: TGTGCCAGCAGTTACTCGCCTAGCGGCTACACAGATACGCAGTATTTT. Translation gives CASSYSPSGYTDTQYF.

The chain links TRBV11-1 to TRBJ2-5; 7 positions match TRBD1. Unmatched junction bases numbered 10, after V lost 5 bases and J lost 7 bases. This CDR3 contains 14 residues. Germline assignment: CDR1 SGHAT and CDR2 FQDESV (reference sequence). CDR3 residues: CASSAHRGDTTQYF. In nucleotides, the CDR3 is TGTGCCAGCAGCGCTCACAGGGGTGATACGACCCAGTACTTC.

The chain carries TRBV6-5 and TRBJ1-1; D might be TRBD1 (5 bases). The CDR3 has 14 residues. Germline V gene data show CDR1 as MNHEY and CDR2 as SVGAGI. V was clipped by 6 bases and J by 1 base, with 12 bases between them. The CDR3 sequence is CASRGGGANTEAFF. CDR3 sequence (DNA): TGTGCCAGCAGGGGAGGAGGGGCGAACACTGAAGCTTTCTTT.

This clone was counted between two and nine times. The CDR3 region is CATSDSGGYNEQFF. The CDR3 DNA reads as TGTGCCACCAGTGATTCAGGGGGCTACAATGAGCAGTTCTTC. V usage is TRBV24-1 and J usage is TRBJ2-1; TRBD1 matches at 7 bases. Unmatched junction bases numbered 0, after V lost 2 bases and J lost 3 bases. The CDR3 loop spans 14 amino acids. Germline loops: CDR1 KGHDR, CDR2 SFDVKD.

The chain carries TRBV2 and TRBJ1-6, with D possibly matching TRBD1 (5 bases). Trimming stripped 7 bases from V and 6 bases from J, with 13 bases between. CDR1 and CDR2 (germline): SNHLY, FYNNEI. This CDR3 is built from 14 residues. CDR3 amino acids: CASTVTAFNSPLHF. The CDR3 nucleotides are TGTGCCAGCACTGTGACAGCTTTTAATTCACCCCTCCACTTT.

This clone was counted a single time. The rearrangement uses TRBV25-1 and TRBJ1-1; D is uncertain. Per germline, CDR1 MGHDK and CDR2 SYGVNS. V lost 2 bases to trimming and J lost 2 bases, with 6 bases between them. CDR3 length: 13 amino acids. The CDR3 region is CASSELPNTEAFF. DNA of the CDR3: TGTGCCAGCAGTGAACTACCAAACACTGAAGCTTTCTTT.

The chain employs TRBV9 and TRBJ2-7; 8 nucleotides line up with TRBD1. J lost 3 bases, V lost 0 bases, and 5 bases had no gene match. The CDR3 contains 15 residues. Germline V gives CDR1 SGDLS, CDR2 YYNGEE. The CDR3 DNA reads as TGTGCCAGCAGCGTAGGGCAGGGGGCGGACTACGAGCAGTACTTC. Amino acid sequence: CASSVGQGADYEQYF. Drawing the rest from reference TRBV9 and TRBJ2-7, the complete variable domain is DSGVTQTPKHLITATGQRVTLRCSPRSGDLSVYWYQQSLDQGLQFLIQYYNGEERAKGNILERFSAQQFPDLHSELNLSSLELGDSALYFCASSVGQGADYEQYFGPGTRLTVT.

This clone was counted a single time. The chain employs TRBV19 and TRBJ1-5; D might be TRBD1 (5 bases). Germline CDR1 LNHDA, CDR2 SQIVND (reference sequence). Trimming shortened V by 9 bases and J by 6 bases, and 15 bases separated the two germline ends. The CDR3 has 13 amino acids. The CDR3, as DNA: TGTGCCAGCGACCGACAGCAAGGTCAGCCCCAGCATTTT. It is translated as CASDRQQGQPQHF.

The genes are TRBV3-1 (or the pseudogene TRBV3-2) and TRBJ1-1; D might be TRBD1 (5 bases). V lost 2 bases, J lost 11 bases, and 12 bases lay in between. Germline-derived CDR1 and CDR2 are LGHDT and YNNKEL (reference sequence). The CDR3 is 12 residues long. The CDR3 sequence is CASSQLSGGAFF. CDR3 in DNA: TGTGCCAGCAGCCAACTTAGCGGGGGGGCTTTCTTT.

This clone turned up a few times. The genes are TRBV3-1 (or the pseudogene TRBV3-2) and TRBJ2-1; D might be TRBD1 (5 bases). Per the germline V gene, CDR1 is LGHDT and CDR2 is YNNKEL (reference sequence). CDR3 size: 15 residues. Trimming removed 0 bases from V and 1 base from J, with 7 bases in between. CDR3 sequence reads: CASSQEGASYNEQFF. In DNA, the CDR3 is TGTGCCAGCAGCCAAGAAGGGGCTTCCTACAATGAGCAGTTCTTC.

The chain carries TRBV19 and TRBJ2-5, with D perhaps matching TRBD1 (5 bases). Germline lookup yields CDR1 LNHDA and CDR2 SQIVND (reference sequence). The CDR3 is made up of 14 amino acids. The V and J ends lost 3 bases and 5 bases respectively, with 13 bases between them. CDR3 in DNA: TGTGCCAGTAGTATGCAAGGGGCTTGGGAGACCCAGTACTTC. Translation gives CASSMQGAWETQYF.

V usage is TRBV5-1 and J usage is TRBJ1-1; 9 bases line up with TRBD1. CDR3 size: 14 residues. The germline V gene encodes CDR1 SGHRS and CDR2 YFSETQ. Germline trimming cut 4 bases from V and 2 bases from J; bases unmatched to any gene: 3. The CDR3 region is CASSPGQGNTEAFF. In nucleotides, the CDR3 is TGCGCCAGCAGCCCGGGACAGGGTAACACTGAAGCTTTCTTT. Full variable domain (missing parts from reference TRBV5-1 and TRBJ1-1): KAGVTQTPRYLIKTRGQQVTLSCSPISGHRSVSWYQQTPGQGLQFLFEYFSETQRNKGNFPGRFSGRQFSNSRSEMNVSTLELGDSALYLCASSPGQGNTEAFFGQGTRLTVV.

The chain has TRBV9 and TRBJ1-2; 9 positions agree with TRBD1. V dropped 6 bases and J dropped 8; count of bases not matched to a gene: 8. CDR3 length: 13 residues. Germline V gene lookup returns CDR1 SGDLS and CDR2 YYNGEE. CDR3 sequence (DNA): TGTGCCAGCACGACAGGGGGGGTTGGAGGCTACACCTTC. This encodes CASTTGGVGGYTF.